A single sample gave rise to the 2 T cell receptor beta chains below, sequenced in a study of blood T cell repertoires in COVID-19. Method: immunoSEQ multiplex PCR; TCRdb's copy keeps in-frame clones and lacks some. The data show around 160,000 clones, about nine tenths seen once. Material for sequencing was peripheral blood. These receptors were taken from a man between 18 and 35 years old with acute or convalescent COVID-19.

The chain links TRBV30 to TRBJ1-4; 7 bases are shared with TRBD1. The germline gives CDR1 GTSNPN, CDR2 SVGIG (reference sequence). This CDR3 is 14 amino acids long. With V trimmed by 8 bases and J by 2 bases, 8 bases remained unmatched. The CDR3 nucleotides read TGTGCCGTTACCCGGGGACAGACTAATGAAAAACTGTTTTTT. Its translation is CAVTRGQTNEKLFF.

This clone was picked up one time. The chain joins TRBV19 to TRBJ1-1, with D unclear. The CDR3 sequence is 11 residues long. The germline V gene encodes CDR1 LNHDA and CDR2 SQIVND (reference sequence). The V end lost 5 bases, the J end lost 6 bases, and 7 bases lay between the germline ends. CDR3 residues: CASSGRAEAFF. The CDR3 coding sequence is TGTGCCAGTAGTGGGCGGGCTGAAGCTTTCTTT.